These 20 T cell receptor beta chains share one sample of origin, sequenced in a study of cytomegalovirus exposure and HLA in healthy donors. The data were produced by immunoSEQ multiplex PCR, yet TCRdb's version contains in-frame clones alone and is incomplete. Here the sample spans some 250,000 clones, roughly 88% being singletons. Specimen: PBMCs. These receptors were collected from a young woman in good health and CMV-seronegative.

This clone was detected once. This chain uses TRBV29-1 with TRBJ1-1, with D possibly TRBD1 on 6 matching bases. The germline gives CDR1 SQVTM, CDR2 ANQGSEA. This CDR3 is 12 amino acids long. Trimming pared 8 bases from V and 2 bases from J, leaving 12 bases between. The DNA of the CDR3 is TGCAGCACCCGGGACATCAACACTGAAGCTTTCTTT. Protein: CSTRDINTEAFF.

V usage is TRBV28 and J usage is TRBJ2-5, with D maybe TRBD2 (5 bases). The CDR3 covers 14 residues. Germline V lookup: CDR1 MDHEN, CDR2 SYDVKM. V was trimmed by 3 bases and J by 5 bases, leaving 13 bases between them. The CDR3 DNA reads TGTGCCAGCAGTTTCTCGGGGTCGGGGGAGACCCAGTACTTC. This encodes CASSFSGSGETQYF.

V usage is TRBV4-2 and J usage is TRBJ2-1; weak D call: TRBD1 (5 bases). This CDR3 is 13 amino acids long. Germline CDR1 is LGHNA and CDR2 is YNFKEQ. Trimming pared 1 base from V and 7 bases from J, leaving 8 bases between. CDR3 in DNA: TGTGCCAGCAGCCAAGTCAGGGCGAATGAGCAGTTCTTC. It is translated as CASSQVRANEQFF.

V is TRBV14 and J is TRBJ2-2, with D perhaps matching TRBD1 (6 bases). Trimming removed 2 bases at V and 13 bases at J, with 11 bases between. Germline loops: CDR1 SGHDN, CDR2 FVKESK. The CDR3 has 12 residues. CDR3 loop: CASSQNRVRLFF. The CDR3 DNA reads TGTGCCAGCAGCCAAAACAGGGTGAGGCTGTTTTTT.

This clone has more than one count but fewer than ten. The V gene is TRBV27, the J gene TRBJ1-2, with D perhaps TRBD1 (6 bases). Trimming removed 5 bases at V and 6 bases at J, with 13 bases between. CDR3 size: 13 residues. The V gene's germline CDR1 is MNHEY and CDR2 SMNVEV (reference sequence). The CDR3 spells CASSGQGLNGYTF. The CDR3 nucleotides are TGTGCCAGCAGTGGCCAGGGGCTGAATGGCTACACCTTC.

The rearrangement uses TRBV6-1 and TRBJ2-7, with 9 positions matching TRBD1. This CDR3 has 15 amino acids. The V gene end was trimmed by 8 bases and the J gene end by 3 bases; junction bases not matched to a gene: 11. Looked up from germline, CDR1 is MNHNS and CDR2 is SASEGT. The CDR3 loop reads CASCRTGTGSYEQYF. The DNA of the CDR3 is TGTGCCAGCTGCCGAACCGGGACAGGGAGCTACGAGCAGTACTTC.

The chain has TRBV6-5 and TRBJ1-4, with D maybe TRBD1 (6 bases). V lost 6 bases and J 7 bases, leaving 18 bases between the germline ends. CDR1 and CDR2 from the germline V gene are MNHEY and SVGAGI. The CDR3 sequence is 15 residues long. CDR3 protein: CASSPTGGEGEKLFF. CDR3 in DNA: TGTGCCAGCAGCCCGACTGGGGGCGAGGGTGAAAAACTGTTTTTT.

The rearrangement joins TRBV4-2 to TRBJ2-7; 8 positions match TRBD1. This CDR3 region has 15 residues. In germline, CDR1 is LGHNA, CDR2 YNFKEQ. The V and J ends lost 0 bases and 4 bases, in that order; junction bases with no gene match: 5. CDR3 sequence reads: CASSQEWGQVYEQYF. The CDR3 DNA is TGTGCCAGCAGCCAAGAGTGGGGACAGGTGTACGAGCAGTACTTC.

V usage is TRBV28 and J usage is TRBJ1-2; D might be TRBD1 (6 bases). The CDR3 totals 14 residues. Deletions cut 3 bases from V and 7 bases from J, with 15 bases between. Germline CDR1 MDHEN, CDR2 SYDVKM. The CDR3 DNA sequence: TGTGCCAGCAGTTTCTTACCAGGGGTTGGTGGCTACACCTTC. This encodes CASSFLPGVGGYTF.

The chain employs TRBV5-4 and TRBJ1-2, with TRBD1 matching over 8 bases. V shed 4 bases and J 8 bases; nucleotides not matched to a gene: 13. This CDR3 comprises 15 residues. Germline-derived CDR1 and CDR2 are SGHNT and YYREEE (reference sequence). CDR3 DNA: TGTGCCAGCAGCCCATGGACAGGGCGGGAAGGGGGCTACACCTTC. It translates to CASSPWTGREGGYTF. The full variable domain, its missing parts supplied by reference TRBV5-4 and TRBJ1-2, is ETGVTQSPTHLIKTRGQQVTLRCSSQSGHNTVSWYQQALGQGPQFIFQYYREEENGRGNFPPRFSGLQFPNYSSELNVNALELDDSALYLCASSPWTGREGGYTFGSGTRLTVV.

V and J are TRBV10-3 and TRBJ2-2; tentative D call: TRBD2 (6 bases). CDR3 length: 15 amino acids. Germline V CDR1 and CDR2: ENHRY, SYGVKD. Trimming shortened V by 3 bases and J by 0 bases, and 8 bases separated the two germline ends. CDR3 sequence: CAISDRGANTGELFF. The CDR3, as DNA: TGTGCCATCAGTGATCGCGGGGCGAACACCGGGGAGCTGTTTTTT.

The gene calls are TRBV2 and TRBJ2-7; D unclear. V was shortened by 4 bases and J by 3 bases, with 7 bases between the two germline ends. This CDR3 contains 12 residues. Germline assignment: CDR1 SNHLY and CDR2 FYNNEI. The CDR3 sequence: CASSGLVYEQYF. The CDR3 DNA reads as TGTGCCAGCAGTGGGCTAGTCTACGAGCAGTACTTC.

This clone was observed a few times. J is TRBJ1-3 and V is TRBV5-4; D is undetermined. This CDR3 region has 13 residues. The V and J ends lost 4 bases and 7 bases respectively, with 12 bases between them. Germline-derived CDR1 and CDR2 are SGHNT and YYREEE (reference sequence). The CDR3 coding sequence is TGTGCCAGCAGCCATAACAGTGAGAACACCATATATTTT. It codes for CASSHNSENTIYF.

The gene calls are TRBV10-1 and TRBJ1-5; D ambiguous. This CDR3 region has 12 residues. The V end lost 8 bases, the J end lost 9 bases, and 14 bases lay between the germline ends. From germline, CDR1 is WNHNN and CDR2 SYGVQD (reference sequence). CDR3: CASPGGHMPQHF. CDR3 in DNA: TGCGCCAGCCCTGGTGGGCATATGCCCCAGCATTTT.

This clone was observed a few times. The chain recombines TRBV7-8 with TRBJ1-2; TRBD1 is a possible D gene (5 bases). Per the germline V gene, CDR1 is SGHVS and CDR2 is FQNEAQ. The germline V and J ends were trimmed by 2 bases and 4 bases, with 8 bases remaining between them. CDR3 length: 13 amino acids. The CDR3: CASSLSGTYGYTF. CDR3 DNA sequence: TGTGCCAGCAGCTTATCCGGGACCTATGGCTACACCTTC.

Comment on this clone: Other DNA sequences in this specimen translate into the identical CDR3. The V call is TRBV27, the J call TRBJ2-7, with a possible D match to TRBD1 (6 bases). The V gene's germline CDR1 is MNHEY and CDR2 SMNVEV (reference sequence). Trimming took 3 bases from V and 0 from J, leaving 9 bases between them. This CDR3 is 14 amino acids long. The CDR3 here is CASSFQGSSYEQYF. The CDR3 coding sequence is TGTGCCAGCAGTTTTCAGGGGAGCTCCTACGAGCAGTACTTC.

This clone has at least ten counts. This sequence joins TRBV27 and TRBJ2-7; 12 nucleotides agree with TRBD2. CDR1 is MNHEY, CDR2 SMNVEV, per germline (reference sequence). V lost 10 bases to trimming and J lost 4 bases; unmatched junction nucleotides: 8. CDR3 length: 14 residues. CDR3 in amino acids: CATQTSGGLYEQYF. CDR3 in DNA: TGTGCCACTCAGACTAGCGGGGGACTTTACGAGCAGTACTTC.

V is TRBV6-1 and J is TRBJ2-5; 8 positions match TRBD1. Per germline, CDR1 MNHNS and CDR2 SASEGT. The CDR3 covers 13 residues. The junction had 5 bases not matched to a gene; V was cut back by 6 bases and J by 5 bases. CDR3 sequence (DNA): TGTGCCAGCAGACTGACAGGGGTCGAGACCCAGTACTTC. Translating it yields CASRLTGVETQYF.

The chain combines TRBV6-5 with TRBJ1-1; 7 nucleotides align to TRBD1. V lost 5 bases and J lost 5; bases outside the gene matches: 8. The CDR3 spans 14 residues. Germline loops: CDR1 MNHEY, CDR2 SVGAGI. This CDR3 is CASSQHRGGTEAFF. As DNA, the CDR3 is TGTGCCAGCAGTCAACACAGGGGTGGGACTGAAGCTTTCTTT.

This clone has more than one count but fewer than ten. This chain uses TRBV29-1 with TRBJ1-2; unclear D gene. The CDR3 extends over 12 amino acids. Trimming removed 5 bases at V and 3 bases at J, with 10 bases between. Germline CDR1 SQVTM, CDR2 ANQGSEA. As DNA, the CDR3 is TGCAGCGTTCTTACATCAGACTATGGCTACACCTTC. It is translated as CSVLTSDYGYTF.